The clone carrying this TCR beta chain has ten or more counts. Template material for amplifying TCR beta CDR3 regions consisted of RNA transcripts. The HTBI primer set was used in a first-round RT-PCR of the TCR CDR3. TCRdb re-called the multiplex PCR reads with MiXCR, one entry per CDR3 protein. The data show some 460,000 distinct CDR3 sequences, around 16% seen once. Germline assignment: CDR1 MNHNS and CDR2 SASEGT. V shed 11 bases, J shed 3 bases, and the junction held 6 bases outside the gene matches. The CDR3 consists of 14 residues. This specimen belongs to a study of T cells in Graves' hyperthyroidism and ophthalmopathy. Looking at the study overall: Specimen type is peripheral blood, collected at initial diagnosis prior to any treatment.

This receptor was obtained from a woman aged 18 to 35 with Graves' hyperthyroidism. The chain uses TRBV6-1 and TRBJ1-5, with TRBD1 identical over 11 bases. The specimen was blood. The DNA of the CDR3 is TGTGCCGGTTCGGGACAGGGGGACAATCAGCCCCAGCATTTT. Protein product: CAGSGQGDNQPQHF.